This T cell receptor (beta chain) was sequenced for a study of shared clonotypes between healthy human individuals. HIV-negative, healthy adults without recent acute infections or vaccinations were the donors. Per sorted-subset replicate PCR, input was approximately 0.2 ug DNA, representing 30,000 or so T cell genomes. Clones were read by immunoSEQ multiplex PCR, and TCRdb kept only the in-frame ones, dropping some. The sample lists about 2.5 million clones; roughly 92% were seen once. The germline CDR1 and CDR2 sequences are SGDLS and YYNGEE. Trimming took 1 base from V and 1 from J; bases not matched to a gene: 12. This CDR3 is built from 18 residues. Study findings and constraints: Several donors had around 5.2% of their naive CD4 clonotypes in common.

As for this clone: Its antigen is not known.

The sequence was collected from a man aged 18-30 years in good health. Some clones in this sample may be carry-over from other donors' samples. The J gene is TRBJ2-3, the V gene TRBV9; 7 positions match TRBD2. Sequenced sample: naive CD4+ T cells from PBMCs. Stated subset: CD45RA+ positively selected. The CDR3 is CASSVQAGRGHRTDTQYF. The CDR3 DNA reads as TGTGCCAGCAGCGTACAGGCGGGGAGGGGCCACCGCACAGATACGCAGTATTTT.